The rows below give T cell receptor beta chains drawn from one sample of a study of blood T cell repertoires in COVID-19. Sequencing was performed with immunoSEQ multiplex PCR; in TCRdb, only in-frame clones are kept and a portion is missing. The sample carries around 80,000 clones, more than 65% recorded once. The sample consisted of peripheral blood. The source of these receptors is a man of 80 years or more with acute or convalescent COVID-19. Each CDR3 is given with its conserved first and last residue. Clone size is given for some rows only: seen once, a few or many times, or a class if the clone is expanded.

V: TRBV7-5; J: TRBJ2-7; size: .; CDR3: CARSAGNSHYEQYF
V: TRBV24-1; J: TRBJ2-1; size: .; CDR3: CATSDPGQGGNNEQFF
V: TRBV11-2; J: TRBJ1-6; size: .; CDR3: CASSFYPQGSSYNSPLHF
V: TRBV6-5; J: TRBJ1-4; size: .; CDR3: CASSYSGGTNEKLFF
V: TRBV3-1/TRBV3-2; J: TRBJ1-3; size: .; CDR3: CASSQGYSSGNTIYF
V: TRBV27; J: TRBJ1-1; size: .; CDR3: CASSRGTGNTEAFF
V: TRBV6-5; J: TRBJ1-1; size: .; CDR3: CASSNLRGAFF
V: TRBV5-4; J: TRBJ1-3; size: .; CDR3: CASSLGQGVNTIYF
V: TRBV9; J: TRBJ2-2; size: once; CDR3: CATGKGANTGELFF
V: TRBV11-1; J: TRBJ2-7; size: .; CDR3: CASSKRQDRYEQYF
V: TRBV2; J: TRBJ1-1; size: .; CDR3: CASSGQVANTEAFF
V: TRBV19; J: TRBJ1-5; size: .; CDR3: CASRDGQGRNQPQHF
V: TRBV6-5; J: TRBJ2-2; size: .; CDR3: CASTVFGGTGELFF
V: TRBV6-6; J: TRBJ1-1; size: .; CDR3: CASSYPPTGDEAFF
V: TRBV11-2; J: TRBJ2-3; size: .; CDR3: CATRFGLAGGLRPDTQYF
V: TRBV5-5; J: TRBJ2-5; size: .; CDR3: CASSLLVNPAETQYF
V: TRBV12-3/TRBV12-4; J: TRBJ2-5; size: .; CDR3: CASSRNAGAQYF
V: TRBV18; J: TRBJ2-1; size: .; CDR3: CASSPRTPGQGFHEQFF
V: TRBV5-1; J: TRBJ2-5; size: .; CDR3: CASSPPASGETQYF
V: TRBV6-5; J: TRBJ1-1; size: .; CDR3: CASSMTGGGNTEAFF
V: TRBV18; J: TRBJ1-4; size: .; CDR3: CASSPGTVDEKLFF
V: TRBV2; J: TRBJ1-2; size: .; CDR3: CASSDKRQGVYGYTF
V: TRBV15; J: TRBJ1-5; size: .; CDR3: CATGTGKYSNQPQHF